The source of this T cell receptor (beta chain) is a study of shared clonotypes between healthy human individuals. Overall study results and limits: The study's rarefaction showed incomplete sorted-subset sequencing despite large depth.

Naive CD4+ cells were CD45RA-selected; the remaining cells were memory. Produced via immunoSEQ multiplex PCR; TCRdb's table is partial and in-frame only. The sample yields 1.6 million or so clones, 96% seen once. CDR1 and CDR2 from the germline V gene are SGHRS and YFSETQ. This CDR3 has 11 amino acids. The germline V and J ends were trimmed by 4 bases and 5 bases, with 3 bases remaining between them. As to this clone: Its antigen is still unknown. Other DNA sequences in the same sample also yield this CDR3.

Sequenced: naive CD4+ T cells sorted from blood. The subset was: CD45RA+ positively selected. The sequence came from a man younger than 45 in good health. V usage is TRBV5-1 and J usage is TRBJ2-2; D not resolved. CDR3 protein: CASSKTGELFF. The CDR3 region has the DNA TGCGCCAGCAGCAAGACCGGGGAGCTGTTTTTT. Full variable domain (outside the CDR3, taken from reference TRBV5-1 and TRBJ2-2): KAGVTQTPRYLIKTRGQQVTLSCSPISGHRSVSWYQQTPGQGLQFLFEYFSETQRNKGNFPGRFSGRQFSNSRSEMNVSTLELGDSALYLCASSKTGELFFGEGSRLTVL.